The rows below give T cell receptor beta chains drawn from one sample of a study of human T cells and chemical hapten exposure. TCRdb reanalysed the RACE reads using MiXCR and keeps one entry per CDR3 protein. The sample consists of 100,000 to 150,000 distinct CDR3 sequences, approximately 10% of them appearing once. This material consisted of whole blood, taken in connection with sensitization to the hapten diphenylcyclopropenone (DPC). The receptors come from a woman between 50 and 59 years old with alopecia areata. Some clones in this sample may be carry-over from other donors' samples. CDR3s include the opening cysteine and the closing phenylalanine or tryptophan. The order of the fields is CDR3 length, J gene, clone size, V gene, D gene, CDR3 protein, CDR3 DNA. A D gene is named only where the DNA matches it firmly. For some rows the clone size is stated as once, few or many, or as a class when expanded; others skip it.

len: 15
j_gene: TRBJ1-4
abundance: .
v_gene: TRBV18
d_gene: .
CDR3aa: CASSPRPLNREKLFF
CDR3nt: TGTGCCAGCTCACCTCGACCTCTTAATCGCGAAAAACTGTTTTTT

len: 15
j_gene: TRBJ1-4
abundance: few
v_gene: TRBV12-3/TRBV12-4
d_gene: .
CDR3aa: CASCSGGAINEKLFF
CDR3nt: TGTGCCAGCTGTTCCGGGGGGGCGATCAATGAAAAACTGTTTTTT

len: 14
j_gene: TRBJ2-3
abundance: few
v_gene: TRBV5-6
d_gene: .
CDR3aa: CASSGTTGADTQYF
CDR3nt: TGTGCCAGCAGCGGAACGACAGGTGCAGATACGCAGTATTTT

len: 13
j_gene: TRBJ2-2
abundance: few
v_gene: TRBV24-1
d_gene: .
CDR3aa: CATSTRTAGELFF
CDR3nt: TGTGCCACCAGTACCAGGACGGCCGGGGAGCTGTTTTTT

len: 13
j_gene: TRBJ1-1
abundance: .
v_gene: TRBV5-1
d_gene: TRBD1
CDR3aa: CASSRDRGTEAFF
CDR3nt: TGCGCCAGCAGCCGGGACAGGGGCACTGAAGCTTTCTTT

len: 16
j_gene: TRBJ1-2
abundance: many
v_gene: TRBV15
d_gene: TRBD1
CDR3aa: CATSPSDRGSLGGYTF
CDR3nt: TGTGCCACCAGCCCCAGCGACAGGGGGAGTTTGGGTGGCTACACCTTC

len: 14
j_gene: TRBJ2-4
abundance: many
v_gene: TRBV7-2
d_gene: TRBD2
CDR3aa: CASSSKAGRGQQYF
CDR3nt: TGTGCCAGCAGCTCTAAGGCCGGGAGGGGACAACAGTACTTC

len: 15
j_gene: TRBJ2-6
abundance: .
v_gene: TRBV14
d_gene: .
CDR3aa: CASSQVPSGANVLTF
CDR3nt: TGTGCCAGCAGCCAAGTACCTTCTGGGGCCAACGTCCTGACTTTC

len: 17
j_gene: TRBJ2-4
abundance: few
v_gene: TRBV20-1
d_gene: TRBD1
CDR3aa: CSAIGPGQTLAKNIQYF
CDR3nt: TGCAGTGCGATAGGCCCGGGACAGACTCTAGCCAAAAACATTCAGTACTTC

len: 14
j_gene: TRBJ2-2
abundance: many
v_gene: TRBV20-1
d_gene: .
CDR3aa: CSVTLAENTGELFF
CDR3nt: TGCAGTGTTACATTAGCGGAGAACACCGGGGAGCTGTTTTTT

len: 14
j_gene: TRBJ1-1
abundance: many
v_gene: TRBV12-3/TRBV12-4
d_gene: TRBD1
CDR3aa: CASRPQGMNTEAFF
CDR3nt: TGTGCCAGCAGGCCACAGGGGATGAACACTGAAGCTTTCTTT

len: 14
j_gene: TRBJ2-7
abundance: many
v_gene: TRBV7-6
d_gene: TRBD2
CDR3aa: CASSILAGGNEQYF
CDR3nt: TGTGCCAGCAGCATACTAGCGGGGGGAAACGAGCAGTACTTC

len: 15
j_gene: TRBJ1-2
abundance: .
v_gene: TRBV7-2
d_gene: .
CDR3aa: CASSLGVQLPYGYTF
CDR3nt: TGTGCCAGCAGCTTAGGGGTCCAGCTGCCCTATGGCTACACCTTC

len: 15
j_gene: TRBJ2-1
abundance: .
v_gene: TRBV5-1
d_gene: .
CDR3aa: CASSPWAGEGNEQFF
CDR3nt: TGCGCCAGCAGCCCGTGGGCAGGGGAGGGCAATGAGCAGTTCTTC

len: 14
j_gene: TRBJ2-3
abundance: many
v_gene: TRBV20-1
d_gene: TRBD2
CDR3aa: CSALAGGQADTQYF
CDR3nt: TGCAGTGCGCTAGCGGGGGGGCAGGCAGATACGCAGTATTTT

len: 16
j_gene: TRBJ2-6
abundance: .
v_gene: TRBV7-2
d_gene: .
CDR3aa: CASSPTWGRGANVLTF
CDR3nt: TGTGCCAGCAGCCCGACATGGGGTCGCGGGGCCAACGTCCTGACTTTC

len: 12
j_gene: TRBJ1-2
abundance: few
v_gene: TRBV28
d_gene: .
CDR3aa: CASSSRGSGYTF
CDR3nt: TGTGCCAGCAGTTCCCGGGGCTCTGGCTACACCTTC

len: 14
j_gene: TRBJ1-1
abundance: .
v_gene: TRBV29-1
d_gene: .
CDR3aa: CSVGTGSANTEAFF
CDR3nt: TGCAGCGTGGGAACAGGGTCGGCGAACACTGAAGCTTTCTTT

len: 11
j_gene: TRBJ2-5
abundance: .
v_gene: TRBV12-3/TRBV12-4
d_gene: .
CDR3aa: CASSPGTEQYF
CDR3nt: TGTGCCAGCAGTCCAGGGACCGAACAGTACTTC

len: 15
j_gene: TRBJ1-1
abundance: .
v_gene: TRBV27
d_gene: TRBD1
CDR3aa: CASSTWTGENTEAFF
CDR3nt: TGTGCCAGCAGTACATGGACAGGGGAAAACACTGAAGCTTTCTTT

len: 13
j_gene: TRBJ1-1
abundance: .
v_gene: TRBV5-1
d_gene: .
CDR3aa: CASSSSVGSEAFF
CDR3nt: TGCGCCAGCAGCTCCTCCGTGGGCAGCGAAGCTTTCTTT

len: 19
j_gene: TRBJ2-1
abundance: .
v_gene: TRBV4-1
d_gene: TRBD2
CDR3aa: CASSPTLAGGPMPNNEQFF
CDR3nt: TGCGCCAGCAGCCCCACACTAGCGGGGGGCCCCATGCCTAACAATGAGCAGTTCTTC

len: 15
j_gene: TRBJ1-5
abundance: .
v_gene: TRBV5-6
d_gene: TRBD1
CDR3aa: CASSRTGGSNQPQHF
CDR3nt: TGTGCCAGCAGCCGGACAGGGGGCAGCAATCAGCCCCAGCATTTT

len: 11
j_gene: TRBJ1-1
abundance: .
v_gene: TRBV29-1
d_gene: .
CDR3aa: CSTHMNTEAFF
CDR3nt: TGCAGCACACACATGAACACTGAAGCTTTCTTT

len: 18
j_gene: TRBJ2-7
abundance: few
v_gene: TRBV21-1
d_gene: .
CDR3aa: CASSKVGVAGAYSYEQYF
CDR3nt: TGTGCCAGCAGCAAAGTGGGGGTAGCGGGAGCCTACTCCTACGAGCAGTACTTC

len: 16
j_gene: TRBJ1-1
abundance: many
v_gene: TRBV4-3
d_gene: .
CDR3aa: CASSLATGTVSGVAFF
CDR3nt: TGCGCCAGCAGCCTTGCAACCGGGACGGTTAGTGGGGTGGCTTTCTTT

len: 12
j_gene: TRBJ2-1
abundance: .
v_gene: TRBV29-1
d_gene: TRBD1
CDR3aa: CSVGGQGNEQFF
CDR3nt: TGCAGCGTCGGCGGACAGGGGAATGAGCAGTTCTTC

len: 15
j_gene: TRBJ2-7
abundance: many
v_gene: TRBV5-1
d_gene: TRBD1
CDR3aa: CASSSGQGRWYEQYF
CDR3nt: TGCGCCAGCAGCTCCGGACAGGGGAGGTGGTACGAGCAGTACTTC

len: 14
j_gene: TRBJ1-1
abundance: few
v_gene: TRBV2
d_gene: .
CDR3aa: CASTGVGGITEAFF
CDR3nt: TGTGCCAGCACCGGGGTAGGAGGGATCACTGAAGCTTTCTTT

len: 16
j_gene: TRBJ1-3
abundance: .
v_gene: TRBV5-1
d_gene: .
CDR3aa: CASSLQPGGSGNTIYF
CDR3nt: TGCGCCAGCAGCTTGCAGCCGGGGGGCTCTGGAAACACCATATATTTT

len: 12
j_gene: TRBJ1-2
abundance: few
v_gene: TRBV29-1
d_gene: .
CDR3aa: CSVQRGIHGYTF
CDR3nt: TGCAGCGTTCAGCGGGGGATCCATGGCTACACCTTC

len: 16
j_gene: TRBJ2-6
abundance: many
v_gene: TRBV12-3/TRBV12-4
d_gene: .
CDR3aa: CASSPSSGLGANVLTF
CDR3nt: TGTGCCAGCAGTCCCTCCTCAGGGTTAGGGGCCAACGTCCTGACTTTC

len: 16
j_gene: TRBJ1-2
abundance: few
v_gene: TRBV2
d_gene: TRBD1
CDR3aa: CASTQRVDRGYRGYTF
CDR3nt: TGTGCCAGTACCCAGAGGGTAGACAGGGGGTATCGTGGCTACACCTTC

len: 14
j_gene: TRBJ2-3
abundance: many
v_gene: TRBV28
d_gene: TRBD2
CDR3aa: CASQTSGSRDTQYF
CDR3nt: TGTGCCAGCCAGACTAGCGGGAGTCGCGATACGCAGTATTTT

len: 14
j_gene: TRBJ1-1
abundance: few
v_gene: TRBV4-1
d_gene: TRBD1
CDR3aa: CASRTTTGGTEAFF
CDR3nt: TGCGCCAGCAGGACAACCACAGGGGGCACTGAAGCTTTCTTT

len: 14
j_gene: TRBJ2-3
abundance: many
v_gene: TRBV6-1
d_gene: .
CDR3aa: CASSSGASPDTQYF
CDR3nt: TGTGCCAGCAGCTCGGGGGCCTCCCCAGATACGCAGTATTTT

len: 14
j_gene: TRBJ2-7
abundance: many
v_gene: TRBV12-3/TRBV12-4
d_gene: .
CDR3aa: CASSLGGSSYEQYF
CDR3nt: TGTGCCAGCAGCTTAGGGGGAAGCTCCTACGAGCAGTACTTC

len: 15
j_gene: TRBJ2-1
abundance: few
v_gene: TRBV5-1
d_gene: TRBD2
CDR3aa: CASSLSSGGAGEQFF
CDR3nt: TGCGCCAGCAGCTTGTCTAGCGGGGGGGCCGGTGAGCAGTTCTTC

len: 15
j_gene: TRBJ2-6
abundance: .
v_gene: TRBV5-5
d_gene: .
CDR3aa: CASSTLIFGANVLTF
CDR3nt: TGTGCCAGCAGCACCCTGATCTTTGGGGCCAACGTCCTGACTTTC

len: 16
j_gene: TRBJ1-4
abundance: few
v_gene: TRBV3-1
d_gene: TRBD1
CDR3aa: CASSREATGGVEKLFF
CDR3nt: TGTGCCAGCAGCCGGGAAGCGACAGGGGGTGTCGAAAAACTGTTTTTT

len: 13
j_gene: TRBJ2-7
abundance: .
v_gene: TRBV10-3
d_gene: .
CDR3aa: CATAFQLNYEQYF
CDR3nt: TGTGCCACCGCGTTCCAACTAAACTACGAGCAGTACTTC

len: 15
j_gene: TRBJ2-3
abundance: few
v_gene: TRBV28
d_gene: .
CDR3aa: CASSYVQRNGDTQYF
CDR3nt: TGTGCCAGCAGTTACGTACAGAGAAACGGAGATACGCAGTATTTT

len: 14
j_gene: TRBJ2-7
abundance: few
v_gene: TRBV12-3/TRBV12-4
d_gene: TRBD1
CDR3aa: CASSAGQGSGEQYF
CDR3nt: TGTGCCAGCAGTGCTGGACAGGGCTCTGGCGAGCAGTACTTC

len: 13
j_gene: TRBJ2-3
abundance: few
v_gene: TRBV20-1
d_gene: TRBD2
CDR3aa: CSAVAGSTDTQYF
CDR3nt: TGCAGTGCAGTAGCGGGGAGCACAGATACGCAGTATTTT

len: 14
j_gene: TRBJ2-2
abundance: .
v_gene: TRBV7-3
d_gene: .
CDR3aa: CASSASTVTGELFF
CDR3nt: TGTGCCAGCAGCGCATCGACAGTAACCGGGGAGCTGTTTTTT

len: 15
j_gene: TRBJ2-1
abundance: .
v_gene: TRBV6-5
d_gene: .
CDR3aa: CASSYLSGDYNEQFF
CDR3nt: TGTGCCAGCAGTTACTTATCCGGGGACTACAATGAGCAGTTCTTC

len: 15
j_gene: TRBJ2-5
abundance: few
v_gene: TRBV27
d_gene: TRBD2
CDR3aa: CASSSGGGSQEAQYF
CDR3nt: TGTGCCAGCAGTTCCGGGGGGGGTTCCCAAGAGGCCCAGTACTTC

len: 16
j_gene: TRBJ2-5
abundance: many
v_gene: TRBV7-2
d_gene: TRBD2
CDR3aa: CASSFTGGARAETQYF
CDR3nt: TGTGCCAGCAGCTTCACGGGAGGGGCGAGGGCTGAGACCCAGTACTTC

len: 16
j_gene: TRBJ1-4
abundance: .
v_gene: TRBV20-1
d_gene: .
CDR3aa: CSAKTGRADGNEKLFF
CDR3nt: TGCAGTGCTAAGACAGGCCGGGCAGACGGTAATGAAAAACTGTTTTTT

len: 16
j_gene: TRBJ1-1
abundance: .
v_gene: TRBV20-1
d_gene: .
CDR3aa: CSAPGIGGGEDTEAFF
CDR3nt: TGCAGTGCCCCGGGCATTGGGGGGGGCGAGGACACTGAAGCTTTCTTT

len: 15
j_gene: TRBJ2-3
abundance: .
v_gene: TRBV20-1
d_gene: TRBD2
CDR3aa: CSARDSGGPQDTQYF
CDR3nt: TGCAGTGCTAGAGATTCGGGGGGGCCCCAGGATACGCAGTATTTT

len: 12
j_gene: TRBJ2-3
abundance: many
v_gene: TRBV24-1
d_gene: TRBD2
CDR3aa: CATSGKTDTQYF
CDR3nt: TGTGCCACTAGCGGGAAGACAGATACGCAGTATTTT

len: 16
j_gene: TRBJ2-1
abundance: few
v_gene: TRBV6-4
d_gene: TRBD2
CDR3aa: CASSPGTSGGANEQFF
CDR3nt: TGTGCCAGCAGCCCCGGGACTAGCGGGGGGGCCAATGAGCAGTTCTTC

len: 16
j_gene: TRBJ2-2
abundance: many
v_gene: TRBV19
d_gene: .
CDR3aa: CASSIVGGRDTGELFF
CDR3nt: TGTGCCAGTAGTATAGTGGGGGGGCGTGATACCGGGGAGCTGTTTTTT

len: 11
j_gene: TRBJ2-7
abundance: few
v_gene: TRBV3-1
d_gene: .
CDR3aa: CASSQVYEQYF
CDR3nt: TGTGCCAGCAGCCAAGTTTACGAGCAGTACTTC

len: 13
j_gene: TRBJ1-5
abundance: .
v_gene: TRBV7-9
d_gene: .
CDR3aa: CASSLEGRWPQHF
CDR3nt: TGTGCCAGCAGCTTAGAGGGGCGATGGCCCCAGCATTTT

len: 15
j_gene: TRBJ2-1
abundance: few
v_gene: TRBV5-1
d_gene: .
CDR3aa: CASSFGQAPRDEQFF
CDR3nt: TGCGCCAGCAGCTTCGGTCAGGCACCTAGGGATGAGCAGTTCTTC

len: 16
j_gene: TRBJ2-2
abundance: .
v_gene: TRBV7-8
d_gene: TRBD2
CDR3aa: CASSLVGGGRTGELFF
CDR3nt: TGTGCCAGCAGCTTAGTCGGGGGGGGAAGGACCGGGGAGCTGTTTTTT

len: 14
j_gene: TRBJ2-1
abundance: few
v_gene: TRBV6-2/TRBV6-3
d_gene: .
CDR3aa: CATHLAGLADRQFF
CDR3nt: TGTGCCACACACCTGGCGGGTTTGGCGGACCGGCAGTTCTTC